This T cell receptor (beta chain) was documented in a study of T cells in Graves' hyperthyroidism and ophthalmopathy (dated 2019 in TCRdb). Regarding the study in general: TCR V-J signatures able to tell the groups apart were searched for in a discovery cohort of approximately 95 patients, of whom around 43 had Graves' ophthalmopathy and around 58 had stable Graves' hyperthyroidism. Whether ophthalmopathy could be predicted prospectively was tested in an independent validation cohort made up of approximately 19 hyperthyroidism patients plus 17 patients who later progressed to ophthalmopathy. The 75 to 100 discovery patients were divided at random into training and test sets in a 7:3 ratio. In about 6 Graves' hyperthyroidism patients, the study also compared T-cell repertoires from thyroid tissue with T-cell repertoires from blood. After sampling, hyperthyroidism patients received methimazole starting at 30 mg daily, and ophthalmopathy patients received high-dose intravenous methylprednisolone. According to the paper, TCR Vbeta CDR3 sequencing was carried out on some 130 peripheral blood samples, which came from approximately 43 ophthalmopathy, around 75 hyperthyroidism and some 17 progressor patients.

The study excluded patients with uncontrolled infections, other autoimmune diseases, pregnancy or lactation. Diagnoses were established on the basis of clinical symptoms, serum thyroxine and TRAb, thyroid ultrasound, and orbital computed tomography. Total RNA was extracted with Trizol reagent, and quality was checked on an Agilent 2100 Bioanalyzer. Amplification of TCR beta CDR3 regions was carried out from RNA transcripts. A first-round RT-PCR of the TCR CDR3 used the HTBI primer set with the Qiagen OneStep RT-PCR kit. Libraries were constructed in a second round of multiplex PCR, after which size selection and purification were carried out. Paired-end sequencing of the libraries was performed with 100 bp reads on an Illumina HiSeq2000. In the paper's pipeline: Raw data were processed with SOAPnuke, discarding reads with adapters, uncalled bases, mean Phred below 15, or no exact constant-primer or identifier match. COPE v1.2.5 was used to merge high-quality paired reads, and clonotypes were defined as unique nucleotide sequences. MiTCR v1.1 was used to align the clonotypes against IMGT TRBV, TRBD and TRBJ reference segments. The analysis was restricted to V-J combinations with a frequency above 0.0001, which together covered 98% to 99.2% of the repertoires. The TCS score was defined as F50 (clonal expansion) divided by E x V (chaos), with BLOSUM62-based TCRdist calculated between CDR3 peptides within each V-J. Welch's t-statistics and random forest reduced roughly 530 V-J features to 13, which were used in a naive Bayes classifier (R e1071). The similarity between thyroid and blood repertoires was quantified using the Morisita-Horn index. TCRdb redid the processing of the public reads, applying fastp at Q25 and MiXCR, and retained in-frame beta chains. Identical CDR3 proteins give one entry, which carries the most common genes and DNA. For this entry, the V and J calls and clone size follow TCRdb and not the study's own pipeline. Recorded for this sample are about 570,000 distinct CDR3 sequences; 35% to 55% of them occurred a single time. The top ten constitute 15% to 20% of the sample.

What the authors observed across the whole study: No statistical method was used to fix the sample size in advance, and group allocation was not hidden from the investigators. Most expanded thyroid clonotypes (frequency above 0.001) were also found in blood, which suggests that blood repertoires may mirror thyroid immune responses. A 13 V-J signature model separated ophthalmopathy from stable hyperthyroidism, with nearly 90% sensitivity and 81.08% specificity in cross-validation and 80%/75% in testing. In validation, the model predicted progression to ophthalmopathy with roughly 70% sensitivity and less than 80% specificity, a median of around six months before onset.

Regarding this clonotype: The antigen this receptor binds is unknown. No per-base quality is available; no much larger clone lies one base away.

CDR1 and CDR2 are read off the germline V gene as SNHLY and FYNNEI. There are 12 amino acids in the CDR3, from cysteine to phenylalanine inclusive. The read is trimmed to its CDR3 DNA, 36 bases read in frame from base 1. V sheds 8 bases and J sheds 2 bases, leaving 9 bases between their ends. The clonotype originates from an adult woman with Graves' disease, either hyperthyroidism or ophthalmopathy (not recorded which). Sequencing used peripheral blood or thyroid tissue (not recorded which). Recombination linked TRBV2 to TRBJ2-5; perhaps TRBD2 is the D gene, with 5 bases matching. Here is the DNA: TGTGCCAGCGGGAGTGGGCAAGAGACCCAGTACTTC. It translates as CASGSGQETQYF.